This entry lists 13 T cell receptor beta chains sequenced from one sample in a study of blood T cells in healthy people across ages. Using a J-beta primer mix together with a sample-barcoded 5' primer, a second PCR was run for roughly 7 to 12 cycles. TCRdb processed the 5' RACE reads anew with MiXCR; each CDR3 protein has one entry. The sample lists about 780,000 distinct CDR3 sequences; roughly 60% were seen once. Sequencing was performed on blood. These receptors were collected from a young man in good health.

A remark on this clonotype: A much larger clone sits a single nucleotide away, making a read error possible. V gene TRBV4-3 combines with J gene TRBJ2-1, with D tentatively TRBD1 (7 bases). CDR3 length: 17 amino acids. CDR1 LGHNA and CDR2 YSLEER come from the germline V gene. The CDR3 coding sequence is TGCGCCAGCAGCCAAGATCTGGAGGGGGCCACCTACAATGTGCAGTTCTTC. Its protein is CASSQDLEGATYNVQFF.

The V call is TRBV20-1, the J call TRBJ1-2, with a possible D match to TRBD1 (5 bases). The CDR3 is 14 amino acids. V was shortened by 3 bases and J by 5 bases, with 16 bases between the two germline ends. The V gene's germline CDR1 is DFQATT and CDR2 SNEGSKA (reference sequence). The CDR3 region is CSASLGLTGYGYTF. The CDR3 DNA reads TGCAGTGCTAGTTTGGGGCTAACTGGGTATGGCTACACCTTC.

The rearrangement links TRBV28 to TRBJ2-5, with 10 nucleotides matching TRBD1. Near its end, the DNA agrees better with TRBJ2-4, so the J call may be wrong. In germline, CDR1 is MDHEN, CDR2 SYDVKM. CDR3 size: 14 residues. This CDR3 is CASSLRDRGDIQYF. CDR3 DNA sequence: TGTGCCAGCAGTTTGAGGGACAGGGGTGACATTCAGTACTTC.

Only a few counts were recorded for this clonotype. The rearrangement joins TRBV20-1 to TRBJ1-6; weak D call: TRBD1 (6 bases). The germline V and J ends were trimmed by 5 bases and 0 bases, with 11 bases remaining between them. This CDR3 has 15 amino acids. Germline values: CDR1 DFQATT, CDR2 SNEGSKA (reference sequence). CDR3: CSAPQGISYNSPLHF. CDR3 sequence (DNA): TGCAGTGCTCCCCAGGGGATCTCCTATAATTCACCCCTCCACTTT.

This clonotype was counted only a few times. The V call is TRBV27, the J call TRBJ2-7; D possibly matches TRBD1 or TRBD2 (6 bases each). Deletions cut 2 bases from V and 4 bases from J, with 9 bases between. The CDR3 runs 13 residues. The germline gives CDR1 MNHEY, CDR2 SMNVEV (reference sequence). CDR3 region: CASSLRRGYEQYF. DNA of the CDR3: TGTGCCAGCAGTTTAAGGAGGGGGTACGAGCAGTACTTC.

J is TRBJ2-3 and V is TRBV29-1, with 9 bases lining up with TRBD2. The germline V gene has CDR1 SQVTM and CDR2 ANQGSEA. Trimming removed 8 bases from V and 1 base from J; junction bases left unmatched: 4. CDR3 length equals 13 residues. For the CDR3, the DNA is TGCAGCACTGCTAGCGGGGGCACAGATACGCAGTATTTT. It is translated as CSTASGGTDTQYF.

Note on this clonotype: One end of the junction fails to match germline, which may point to a read error. V is TRBV12-3 or TRBV12-4 and J is TRBJ1-5; 8 bases are a match to TRBD1. The CDR3 covers 15 residues. The chain's CDR3 is CTSRAGTGFNQPQHF. CDR3 in DNA: TGTACCAGCAGGGCCGGGACAGGTTTTAATCAGCCCCAGCATTTT.

The chain uses TRBV15 and TRBJ2-7; a possible D gene is TRBD1 (6 bases). V lost 8 bases, J lost 3 bases, and 14 bases lay in between. Per the germline V gene, CDR1 is LNHNV and CDR2 is YYDKDF (reference sequence). CDR3 length: 13 amino acids. Written as DNA, the CDR3 is TGTGCCACCTCCGGTACAGGGAACTACGAGCAGTACTTC. Its protein is CATSGTGNYEQYF.

The chain couples TRBV12-3 or TRBV12-4 to TRBJ2-4; D is perhaps TRBD2 (6 bases). V lost 10 bases and J lost 5, with 12 bases in between. The length of the CDR3 is 12 residues. The CDR3 spells CATRRGQNIQYF. The CDR3 nucleotides read TGTGCCACCCGGAGGGGCCAAAACATTCAGTACTTC.

This clonotype was seen a handful of times. The chain uses TRBV7-6 and TRBJ2-1, with 11 bases aligning to TRBD2. The CDR3 runs to 15 residues. The V gene end was trimmed by 6 bases and the J gene end by 3 bases; junction bases not matched to a gene: 4. CDR1 is SGHVS, CDR2 FNYEAQ, per germline. Here the CDR3 DNA reads TGTGCCAGCAGGCCGGGACTAGCGGACTACAATGAGCAGTTCTTC. It yields the protein CASRPGLADYNEQFF.

The gene calls are TRBV10-3 and TRBJ2-5; D is unresolved. Gene TRBJ2-7 matches the end of the DNA better, so the J call may be wrong. This CDR3 is built from 14 residues. The V gene's germline CDR1 is ENHRY and CDR2 SYGVKD. CDR3 coding DNA: TGTGCCATCAGTGAGGGGCCCGTTTGGAACGAGCAGTACTTC. Translation: CAISEGPVWNEQYF.

V gene TRBV10-3 combines with J gene TRBJ2-2; TRBD1 aligns across 8 bases. This CDR3 contains 15 residues. Losses at the gene ends were 2 bases for V and 2 bases for J; bases not matched to a gene: 1. The germline V gene has CDR1 ENHRY and CDR2 SYGVKD. The CDR3 region is CAISEGQGNTGELFF. DNA of the CDR3: TGTGCCATCAGTGAGGGACAGGGCAACACCGGGGAGCTGTTTTTT.

The rearrangement links TRBV15 to TRBJ2-5; no reliable D call. With 1 base removed from V and 2 bases from J, the gap between germline ends came to 14 bases. This CDR3 is 16 amino acids long. Germline assignment: CDR1 LNHNV and CDR2 YYDKDF (reference sequence). In DNA form, the CDR3 reads TGTGCCACCAGCAGAGCGAGGCGACTCCCGCAAGAGACCCAGTACTTC. Encoded protein: CATSRARRLPQETQYF.